A selection of T cell receptor beta chains follows, all from one sample in a study of T-cell reconstitution after alpha-beta-depleted transplantation in children. TCRdb re-called the PCR reads with MiXCR, one entry per CDR3 protein. The data hold 600,000 to 800,000 distinct CDR3 sequences, with around 14% observed a single time. The source material was PBMCs, sampled before TCRalphabeta/CD19-depleted stem cell transplant. These receptors came from a girl aged 2 to 10 with congenital amegakaryocytic thrombocytopenia, due to receive a stem cell transplant. CDR3s include the opening cysteine and the closing phenylalanine or tryptophan. A D gene is named only where the DNA matches it firmly. Clone size is shown for a subset of rows, as once, few, many or a class of expanded clone.

V gene: TRBV27
D gene: NA
J gene: TRBJ2-5
clone size: NA
CDR3 protein: CASRKSGLQETQYF
CDR3 DNA: TGTGCCAGCAGAAAGTCGGGACTTCAAGAGACCCAGTACTTC

V gene: TRBV21-1
D gene: NA
J gene: TRBJ1-1
clone size: many
CDR3 protein: CASSKDNGTHTEAFF
CDR3 DNA: TGTGCCAGCAGCAAAGATAACGGGACACACACTGAAGCTTTCTTT

V gene: TRBV29-1
D gene: NA
J gene: TRBJ2-1
clone size: few
CDR3 protein: CSVPVGALDQFF
CDR3 DNA: TGCAGCGTTCCGGTTGGGGCCCTGGATCAGTTCTTC

V gene: TRBV12-3/TRBV12-4
D gene: TRBD2
J gene: TRBJ2-5
clone size: many
CDR3 protein: CASSLRSGGQETQYF
CDR3 DNA: TGTGCCAGCAGTCTACGGTCGGGGGGCCAAGAGACCCAGTACTTC

V gene: TRBV3-1
D gene: NA
J gene: TRBJ2-7
clone size: NA
CDR3 protein: CASSPSPHSYEQHF
CDR3 DNA: TGTGCCAGCAGCCCTTCCCCACATTCCTACGAGCAGCACTTC

V gene: TRBV4-1
D gene: TRBD1
J gene: TRBJ1-2
clone size: few
CDR3 protein: CASSQDPTGRVYGDTF
CDR3 DNA: TGCGCCAGCAGCCAAGATCCGACAGGGCGAGTCTATGGCGACACCTTC

V gene: TRBV29-1
D gene: NA
J gene: TRBJ1-1
clone size: many
CDR3 protein: CSVVGNWNTEAFF
CDR3 DNA: TGCAGCGTTGTTGGTAACTGGAACACTGAAGCTTTCTTT

V gene: TRBV20-1
D gene: TRBD1
J gene: TRBJ1-2
clone size: many
CDR3 protein: CSAHYLTGVGGYGYTF
CDR3 DNA: TGCAGTGCCCACTACTTAACAGGGGTTGGTGGTTATGGCTACACCTTC

V gene: TRBV29-1
D gene: TRBD1
J gene: TRBJ2-7
clone size: few
CDR3 protein: CSATRDRGHEQYF
CDR3 DNA: TGCAGCGCGACCCGGGACAGGGGACACGAGCAGTACTTC

V gene: TRBV7-7
D gene: TRBD2
J gene: TRBJ2-2
clone size: NA
CDR3 protein: CASSRRLAGTNTGELFF
CDR3 DNA: TGTGCCAGCAGCCGGAGACTAGCGGGGACGAACACCGGGGAGCTGTTTTTT

V gene: TRBV12-3/TRBV12-4
D gene: NA
J gene: TRBJ2-7
clone size: many
CDR3 protein: CASKSPQGSEQYF
CDR3 DNA: TGTGCCAGCAAATCACCACAGGGTAGCGAGCAGTACTTC

V gene: TRBV5-6
D gene: TRBD2
J gene: TRBJ2-3
clone size: few
CDR3 protein: CASSSPPGLRISF
CDR3 DNA: TGTGCCAGCAGCTCCCCACCGGGACTACGAATTTCCTTT

V gene: TRBV5-4
D gene: TRBD1
J gene: TRBJ2-5
clone size: many
CDR3 protein: CASSYQTGGQFRETQYF
CDR3 DNA: TGTGCCAGCAGCTACCAGACAGGGGGCCAATTTAGGGAGACCCAGTACTTC

V gene: TRBV5-1
D gene: NA
J gene: TRBJ2-1
clone size: few
CDR3 protein: CASSLALSFGSAYNEQFF
CDR3 DNA: TGCGCCAGCAGCTTGGCGCTTTCGTTCGGGTCGGCCTACAATGAGCAGTTCTTC

V gene: TRBV20-1
D gene: NA
J gene: TRBJ2-1
clone size: few
CDR3 protein: CSARDGGGRSYNEQFF
CDR3 DNA: TGCAGTGCTAGAGATGGGGGCGGGAGATCCTACAATGAGCAGTTCTTC

V gene: TRBV20-1
D gene: NA
J gene: TRBJ2-1
clone size: NA
CDR3 protein: CSGGERSYNEQFF
CDR3 DNA: TGCAGTGGGGGGGAACGCTCCTACAATGAGCAGTTCTTC

V gene: TRBV7-6
D gene: TRBD1
J gene: TRBJ1-6
clone size: many
CDR3 protein: CASSATGQPKNSPLHF
CDR3 DNA: TGTGCCAGCAGCGCGACGGGACAGCCTAAAAATTCACCCCTCCACTTT

V gene: TRBV5-1
D gene: NA
J gene: TRBJ2-7
clone size: few
CDR3 protein: CASSLSRQEGEQYF
CDR3 DNA: TGCGCCAGCAGCTTGTCCAGGCAAGAAGGCGAGCAGTACTTC

V gene: TRBV20-1
D gene: NA
J gene: TRBJ2-3
clone size: NA
CDR3 protein: CSALKGDTQYF
CDR3 DNA: TGCAGTGCTTTAAAAGGGGATACGCAGTATTTT

V gene: TRBV28
D gene: NA
J gene: TRBJ1-1
clone size: NA
CDR3 protein: CASTMGRVNTEAFF
CDR3 DNA: TGTGCCAGCACCATGGGTCGGGTGAACACTGAAGCTTTCTTT

V gene: TRBV6-5
D gene: NA
J gene: TRBJ2-7
clone size: many
CDR3 protein: CASANGAYEQYF
CDR3 DNA: TGTGCCAGCGCCAACGGAGCCTACGAGCAGTACTTC

V gene: TRBV15
D gene: NA
J gene: TRBJ2-3
clone size: NA
CDR3 protein: CATSRENRVDTQYF
CDR3 DNA: TGTGCCACCAGCAGAGAAAACAGGGTAGATACGCAGTATTTT

V gene: TRBV5-1
D gene: TRBD2
J gene: TRBJ2-1
clone size: NA
CDR3 protein: CASSFQRELANEQFF
CDR3 DNA: TGCGCCAGCAGCTTTCAGCGGGAGCTCGCCAATGAGCAGTTCTTC

V gene: TRBV6-1
D gene: TRBD2
J gene: TRBJ2-1
clone size: many
CDR3 protein: CASRRGTSGDNEQFF
CDR3 DNA: TGTGCCAGCAGGAGAGGGACTAGCGGAGACAATGAGCAGTTCTTC

V gene: TRBV5-1
D gene: NA
J gene: TRBJ1-3
clone size: few
CDR3 protein: CASSLAGAAKTGNTIYF
CDR3 DNA: TGCGCCAGCAGCTTGGCTGGGGCTGCCAAAACTGGAAACACCATATATTTT